This T cell receptor beta chain was identified during a study of T cell repertoires in cytomegalovirus infection. About the research overall: It was recently identified HLA-C-restricted and well-studied HLA-B-restricted CMV epitopes that the study used.

The CDR3 is made up of 14 amino acids. Per the germline V gene, CDR1 is MNHEY and CDR2 is SVGEGT. V lost 2 bases, J lost 7 bases, and 14 bases lay in between. This clonotype has just a few counts. Its antigen is unknown. TCRdb reprocessed the reads with MiXCR, giving one entry per CDR3 protein. The sample records under 350,000 distinct CDR3 sequences, around 20% being singletons. This clonotype originated in a human donor in good health (CMV status not recorded). Some clones in this sample may be carry-over from other donors' samples. Sequencing was performed on cultured PBMCs, taken from culture after CMV antigen stimulation. The rearrangement joins TRBV6-2 or TRBV6-3 to TRBJ1-2; D not certain. In DNA form, the CDR3 reads TGTGCCAGCAGTTACAGCCCCTTCACGGCTGGCTACACCTTC. It encodes CASSYSPFTAGYTF.